This paragraph covers one T cell receptor beta chain sequence. What it recognizes is unknown. The junction shows a germline mismatch at one end, possibly a read error. Germline V CDR1 and CDR2: SSHAT, FNYEAQ (reference sequence). The CDR3 extends over 15 amino acids. In TCRdb, the 5' RACE reads were re-called with MiXCR into one record per CDR3 protein. The sample has more than 110,000 distinct CDR3 sequences; roughly 7.7% are singletons. The sample originates from a study of CD8 T cells in ankylosing spondylitis. Study conclusions and caveats: From matched ankylosing spondylitis synovial fluid, disease-linked clones were reportedly recovered at significantly enriched levels. What seemed typical of ankylosing spondylitis blood was a TCR beta motif built from about 8 highly homologous variants.

V is TRBV7-7 and J is TRBJ2-1, with TRBD1 as a possible D gene (7 bases). Specimen: synovial fluid, either unsorted or a sorted T cell fraction (not recorded which). This TCR derives from a male donor with ankylosing spondylitis. Written as DNA, the CDR3 is TGTGCTAGCAGCTTAGGAGGGGGCACCTACAATGAGCAGTTCTTC. It specifies CASSLGGGTYNEQFF.